This TCR beta chain was sequenced during a study of blood T cell repertoires in COVID-19. Study overall: From the United States, Italy and Spain came samples of acute and convalescent COVID-19.

Study processing details: Amplification of reference gene primers provided the estimated nucleated cell counts. Here immunoSEQ multiplex PCR was the method, and the copy in TCRdb shows in-frame clones only, minus some. V and J calls and clone size follow that table, whereas D and trimming were derived from the DNA. The sample consists of approximately 250,000 clones, just under 85% of them appearing once. The CDR3 spans 15 residues. The V end was cut by 5 bases, the J end by 4 bases, with 17 bases between. Germline lookup yields CDR1 SEHNR and CDR2 FQNEAQ (reference sequence). This TCR came from a man in his forties or fifties with acute or convalescent COVID-19. This rearrangement joins TRBV7-9 to TRBJ1-1, with D possibly being TRBD1 (5 bases). Sequencing used peripheral blood. CDR3 amino acids: CASSPPGGGGTEAFF. Written as DNA, the CDR3 is TGTGCCAGCAGCCCTCCCGGTGGGGGGGGCACTGAAGCTTTCTTT.